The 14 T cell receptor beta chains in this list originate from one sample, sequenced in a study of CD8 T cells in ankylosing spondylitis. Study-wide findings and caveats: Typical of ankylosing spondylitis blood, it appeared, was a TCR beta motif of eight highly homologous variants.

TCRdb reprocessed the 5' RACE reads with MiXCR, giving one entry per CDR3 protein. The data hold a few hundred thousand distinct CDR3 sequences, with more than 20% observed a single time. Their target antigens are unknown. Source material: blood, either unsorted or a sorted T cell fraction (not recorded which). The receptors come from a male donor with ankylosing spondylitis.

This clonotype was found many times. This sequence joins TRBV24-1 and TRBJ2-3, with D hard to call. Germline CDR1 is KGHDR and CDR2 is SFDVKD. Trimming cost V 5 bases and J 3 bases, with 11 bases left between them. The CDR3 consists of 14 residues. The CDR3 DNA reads TGTGCCACCAGTGCGGAAGGATTAACAGATACGCAGTATTTT. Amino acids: CATSAEGLTDTQYF.

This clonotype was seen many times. The CDR3 coding sequence is TGTGCCAGCAGCTTTGCTAGCGGGTATAGGGCCCAGTACTTC. Translated: CASSFASGYRAQYF. The chain uses TRBV7-2 and TRBJ2-5; the match to TRBD2 covers 8 bases. Germline lookup yields CDR1 SGHTA and CDR2 FQGNSA. The junction had 9 bases not matched to a gene; V was cut back by 3 bases and J by 9 bases. CDR3 size: 14 residues.

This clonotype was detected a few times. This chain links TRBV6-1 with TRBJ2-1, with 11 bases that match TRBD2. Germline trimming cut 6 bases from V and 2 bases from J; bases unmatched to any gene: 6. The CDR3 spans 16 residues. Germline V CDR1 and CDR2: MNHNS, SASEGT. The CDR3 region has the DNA TGTGCCAGCAGGAGCCCGGGACTAGCGGCCTACAATGAGCAGTTCTTC. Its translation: CASRSPGLAAYNEQFF.

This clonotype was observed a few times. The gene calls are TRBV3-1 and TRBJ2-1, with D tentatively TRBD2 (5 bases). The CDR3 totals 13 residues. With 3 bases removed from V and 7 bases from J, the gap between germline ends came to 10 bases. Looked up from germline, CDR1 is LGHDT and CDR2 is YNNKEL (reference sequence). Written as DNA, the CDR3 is TGTGCCAGCAGCCACTCTACTAGAAATGAGCAGTTCTTC. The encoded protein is CASSHSTRNEQFF.

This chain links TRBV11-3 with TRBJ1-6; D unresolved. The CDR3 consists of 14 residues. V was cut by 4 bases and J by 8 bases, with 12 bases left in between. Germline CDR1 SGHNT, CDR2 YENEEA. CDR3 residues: CASSSEITDSPLHF. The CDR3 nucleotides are TGTGCCAGCAGCTCGGAGATCACGGATTCACCCCTCCACTTT. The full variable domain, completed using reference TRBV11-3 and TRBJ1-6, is EAGVVQSPRYKIIEKKQPVAFWCNPISGHNTLYWYLQNLGQGPELLIRYENEEAVDDSQLPKDRFSAERLKGVDSTLKIQPAELGDSAVYLCASSSEITDSPLHFGNGTRLTVT.

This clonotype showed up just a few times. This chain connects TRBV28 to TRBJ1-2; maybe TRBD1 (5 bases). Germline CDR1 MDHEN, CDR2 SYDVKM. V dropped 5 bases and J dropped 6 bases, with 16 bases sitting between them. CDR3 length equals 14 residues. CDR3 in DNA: TGTGCCAGCAGTCCTCCGGGGGTGGTCGATGGCTACACCTTC. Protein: CASSPPGVVDGYTF.

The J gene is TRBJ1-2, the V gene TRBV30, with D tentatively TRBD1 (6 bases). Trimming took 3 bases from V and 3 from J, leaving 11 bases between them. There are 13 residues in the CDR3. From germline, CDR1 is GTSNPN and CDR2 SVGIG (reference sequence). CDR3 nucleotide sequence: TGTGCCTGGAGCGGGGGGCGCGACTATGGCTACACCTTC. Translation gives CAWSGGRDYGYTF.

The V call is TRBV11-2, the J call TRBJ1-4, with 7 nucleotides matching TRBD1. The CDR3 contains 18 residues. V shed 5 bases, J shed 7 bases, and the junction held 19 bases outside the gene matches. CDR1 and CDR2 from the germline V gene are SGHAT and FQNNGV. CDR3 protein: CASSRAGTVKVEGEKLFF. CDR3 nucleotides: TGTGCCAGCAGCCGCGCGGGGACAGTCAAAGTGGAAGGTGAAAAACTGTTTTTT.

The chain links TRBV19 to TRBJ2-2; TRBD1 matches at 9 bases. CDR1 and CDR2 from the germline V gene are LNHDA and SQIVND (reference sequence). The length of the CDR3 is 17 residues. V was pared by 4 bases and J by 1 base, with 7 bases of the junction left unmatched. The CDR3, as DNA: TGTGCCAGTAGTACTTATCGGACAGGGGAGAACACCGGGGAGCTGTTTTTT. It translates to CASSTYRTGENTGELFF.

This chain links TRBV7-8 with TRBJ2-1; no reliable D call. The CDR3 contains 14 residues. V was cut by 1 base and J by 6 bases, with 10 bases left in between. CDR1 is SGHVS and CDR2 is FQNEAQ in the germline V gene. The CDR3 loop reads CASSLVGHPNEQFF. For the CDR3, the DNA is TGTGCCAGCAGCTTAGTCGGGCACCCCAATGAGCAGTTCTTC.

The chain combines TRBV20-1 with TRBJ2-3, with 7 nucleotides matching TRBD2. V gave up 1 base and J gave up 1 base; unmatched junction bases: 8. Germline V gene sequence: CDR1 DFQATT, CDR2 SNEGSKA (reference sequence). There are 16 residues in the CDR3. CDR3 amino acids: CSARVWAGRGTDTQYF. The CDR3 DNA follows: TGCAGTGCTAGAGTCTGGGCGGGGAGGGGCACAGATACGCAGTATTTT.

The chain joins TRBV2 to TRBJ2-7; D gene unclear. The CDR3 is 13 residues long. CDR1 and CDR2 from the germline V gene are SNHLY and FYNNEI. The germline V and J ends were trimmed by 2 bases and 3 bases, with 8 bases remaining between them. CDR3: CASSENVFYEQYF. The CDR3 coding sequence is TGTGCCAGCAGTGAAAATGTTTTCTACGAGCAGTACTTC.

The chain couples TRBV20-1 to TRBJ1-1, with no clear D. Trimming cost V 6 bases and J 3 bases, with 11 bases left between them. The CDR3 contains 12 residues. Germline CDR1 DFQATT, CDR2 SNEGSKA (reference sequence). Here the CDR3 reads CSAPDGHTEAFF. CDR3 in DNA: TGCAGTGCCCCGGACGGCCACACTGAAGCTTTCTTT.

The CDR3 bases are TGTGCCAGCAGCCGGGACAGGGCTCGCGAGCAGTACTTC. It translates to CASSRDRAREQYF. The genes are TRBV3-1 and TRBJ2-7, with TRBD1 identical over 9 bases. Germline CDR1 reads LGHDT; CDR2 reads YNNKEL (reference sequence). The CDR3 is 13 amino acids. The V and J ends lost 4 bases and 6 bases, in that order; junction bases with no gene match: 4.